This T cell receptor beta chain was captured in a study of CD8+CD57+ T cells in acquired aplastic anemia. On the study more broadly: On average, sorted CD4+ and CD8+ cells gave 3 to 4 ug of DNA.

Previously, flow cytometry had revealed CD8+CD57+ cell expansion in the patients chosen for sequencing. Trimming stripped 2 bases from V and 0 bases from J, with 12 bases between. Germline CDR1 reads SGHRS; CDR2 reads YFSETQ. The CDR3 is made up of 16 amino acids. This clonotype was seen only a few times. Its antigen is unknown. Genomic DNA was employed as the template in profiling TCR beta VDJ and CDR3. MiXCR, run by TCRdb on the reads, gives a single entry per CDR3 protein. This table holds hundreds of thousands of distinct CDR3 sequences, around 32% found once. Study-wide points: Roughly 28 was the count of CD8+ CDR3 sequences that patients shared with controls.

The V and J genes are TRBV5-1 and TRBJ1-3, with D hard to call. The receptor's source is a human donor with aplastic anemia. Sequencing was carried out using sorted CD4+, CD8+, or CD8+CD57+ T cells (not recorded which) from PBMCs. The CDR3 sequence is CASSFADQSSGNTIYF. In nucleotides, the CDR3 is TGCGCCAGCAGCTTCGCGGACCAAAGCTCTGGAAACACCATATATTTT.